The rows below give T cell receptor beta chains drawn from one sample of a study of post-analysis software for immune sequencing data. A single record per CDR3 protein comes from TCRdb applying MiXCR to the PCR reads. The sample shows roughly 670,000 distinct CDR3 sequences, around 60% of them seen only once. Input material: blood. The receptor set was obtained from a girl aged 2 to 10 with multiple sclerosis. The CDR3 runs from the conserved cysteine through the conserved F or W. D genes are given only for firm matches. Only part of the rows carry a size: once, few, many, or a class if the clone is expanded.

j_call | d_call | v_call | clone_size | cdr3_length | cdr3_aa | cdr3_nt
TRBJ2-7 | NA | TRBV6-1 | NA | 14 | CASSEWGVGYEQYF | TGTGCCAGCAGTGAATGGGGGGTTGGCTACGAGCAGTACTTC
TRBJ2-1 | TRBD2 | TRBV5-1 | NA | 16 | CASSLGLAVPYNEQFF | TGCGCCAGCAGCTTGGGACTAGCGGTACCCTACAATGAGCAGTTCTTC
TRBJ2-3 | TRBD2 | TRBV20-1 | NA | 13 | CSLLAGGIDTQYF | TGCAGTCTTCTAGCGGGGGGGATAGATACGCAGTATTTT
TRBJ2-1 | TRBD2 | TRBV7-2 | NA | 15 | CASSPKREPTNEQFF | TGTGCCAGCAGCCCCAAGCGGGAGCCGACCAATGAGCAGTTCTTC
TRBJ2-7 | NA | TRBV27 | NA | 15 | CASSLSPEGWDEQYF | TGTGCCAGCAGTTTATCACCTGAGGGATGGGACGAGCAGTACTTC
TRBJ1-2 | NA | TRBV20-1 | few | 14 | CSADLTGPNYGYTF | TGCAGTGCCGACCTAACAGGACCTAACTATGGCTACACCTTC
TRBJ2-7 | NA | TRBV21-1 | few | 15 | CASSKKGAASHEQYF | TGTGCCAGCAGCAAGAAAGGGGCCGCCTCCCACGAGCAGTACTTC
TRBJ2-3 | TRBD2 | TRBV6-5 | NA | 19 | CASSYGPPLAEGSTDTQYF | TGTGCCAGCAGTTACGGCCCCCCTCTAGCGGAGGGTAGCACAGATACGCAGTATTTT
TRBJ2-7 | TRBD1 | TRBV5-5 | few | 16 | CASSLGTRTGGYEQYF | TGTGCCAGCAGCTTGGGAACCAGGACAGGGGGCTACGAGCAGTACTTC
TRBJ2-7 | TRBD2 | TRBV20-1 | NA | 15 | CSARDQTSGSYEQYF | TGCAGTGCTAGAGATCAAACTAGCGGTTCCTACGAGCAGTACTTC
TRBJ1-2 | TRBD1 | TRBV12-3/TRBV12-4 | few | 15 | CASTSDRAVDYGYTF | TGTGCCAGCACCTCGGACAGGGCGGTCGACTATGGCTACACCTTC
TRBJ2-3 | TRBD1 | TRBV6-2/TRBV6-3 | NA | 15 | CASSYWTGVTDTQYF | TGTGCCAGCAGTTACTGGACAGGGGTCACAGATACGCAGTATTTT
TRBJ2-1 | TRBD1 | TRBV2 | once | 15 | CASSPGQAGSYEQFF | TGTGCCAGCAGTCCGGGACAGGCGGGCTCCTACGAGCAGTTCTTC
TRBJ2-7 | NA | TRBV4-3 | once | 12 | CASSQVHGPQYF | TGCGCCAGCAGCCAAGTGCACGGGCCTCAGTACTTC
TRBJ1-1 | NA | TRBV20-1 | NA | 12 | CSARDRRQGAFF | TGCAGTGCTAGAGATCGGAGACAAGGAGCTTTCTTT
TRBJ1-5 | TRBD1 | TRBV7-2 | NA | 17 | CASSSYAGTGGRQPQHF | TGTGCCAGCAGCTCTTACGCCGGGACAGGGGGCCGGCAGCCCCAGCATTTT
TRBJ2-3 | NA | TRBV6-2/TRBV6-3 | NA | 16 | CASCWGADSPTDTQYF | TGTGCCAGTTGTTGGGGAGCAGACAGCCCTACAGATACGCAGTATTTT
TRBJ1-4 | NA | TRBV7-8 | NA | 15 | CASSLDGGGNEKLFF | TGTGCCAGCAGCTTAGACGGGGGGGGCAATGAAAAACTGTTTTTT
TRBJ2-1 | TRBD2 | TRBV20-1 | NA | 18 | CSAREWGTSGSSYNEQFF | TGCAGTGCTAGAGAGTGGGGTACTAGCGGGAGCTCCTACAATGAGCAGTTCTTC
TRBJ2-7 | TRBD2 | TRBV2 | NA | 16 | CASSTPLAGSYNEQYF | TGTGCCAGCAGTACCCCCCTAGCGGGCTCCTACAATGAGCAGTACTTC
TRBJ1-4 | NA | TRBV20-1 | NA | 16 | CSARSSDTATNEKLFF | TGCAGTGCTAGATCTTCGGACACAGCAACTAATGAAAAACTGTTTTTT
TRBJ2-6 | NA | TRBV6-6 | few | 15 | CASTGGLSGANVLTF | TGTGCCAGCACGGGTGGGTTGTCTGGGGCCAACGTCCTGACTTTC
TRBJ2-3 | NA | TRBV11-2 | NA | 14 | CASSLDGRADTQYF | TGTGCCAGCAGCTTAGATGGTAGGGCAGATACGCAGTATTTT
TRBJ2-7 | TRBD1 | TRBV5-1 | few | 15 | CASSVQGAVGHEQYF | TGCGCCAGCAGCGTACAGGGGGCGGTAGGCCACGAGCAGTACTTC
TRBJ2-3 | NA | TRBV29-1 | NA | 14 | CSAGRGGSEDTQYF | TGCAGCGCGGGGCGGGGTGGGAGTGAAGATACGCAGTATTTT
TRBJ2-5 | NA | TRBV12-3/TRBV12-4 | few | 13 | CASSQRYQETQYF | TGTGCCAGCAGTCAAAGGTACCAAGAGACCCAGTACTTC
TRBJ2-7 | TRBD1 | TRBV29-1 | NA | 14 | CSVYTYADRGEQYF | TGCAGCGTTTACACATATGCTGACAGGGGCGAGCAGTACTTC
TRBJ1-1 | TRBD1 | TRBV10-3 | NA | 14 | CAISAGQSNTEAFF | TGTGCCATCAGCGCGGGACAGTCGAACACTGAAGCTTTCTTT
TRBJ1-2 | NA | TRBV7-9 | NA | 12 | CASWREMNGYTF | TGTGCCAGCTGGAGGGAAATGAACGGCTACACCTTC
TRBJ2-7 | NA | TRBV6-5 | NA | 13 | CASNSGKPYEQYF | TGTGCCAGCAACTCAGGGAAACCCTACGAGCAGTACTTC
TRBJ1-1 | TRBD1 | TRBV20-1 | NA | 13 | CSASRDSLTEAFF | TGCAGTGCTAGTCGGGACAGTCTCACTGAAGCTTTCTTT
TRBJ2-3 | NA | TRBV10-1 | once | 17 | CASSESEGTVSTDTQYF | TGCGCCAGCAGTGAGTCGGAGGGCACTGTAAGCACAGATACGCAGTATTTT
TRBJ2-1 | NA | TRBV29-1 | NA | 15 | CSTDPQGERYNEQFF | TGCAGCACTGACCCCCAGGGAGAGAGGTACAATGAGCAGTTCTTC
TRBJ2-3 | TRBD1 | TRBV29-1 | few | 14 | CSVEVAGGPDTQYF | TGCAGCGTTGAAGTGGCAGGGGGACCAGATACGCAGTATTTT
TRBJ2-3 | TRBD1 | TRBV24-1 | once | 16 | CATSEDDRGLPDTQYF | TGTGCCACCAGTGAGGACGACAGGGGCCTCCCAGATACGCAGTATTTT
TRBJ2-1 | NA | TRBV12-3/TRBV12-4 | few | 11 | CASRAWSEQFF | TGTGCCAGCAGGGCTTGGAGCGAGCAGTTCTTC
TRBJ2-1 | TRBD2 | TRBV10-2 | NA | 13 | CASSVSSGNEQFF | TGCGCCAGCAGTGTGTCTAGCGGCAATGAGCAGTTCTTC